One and the same sample provided the 14 T cell receptor beta chains below, sequenced in a study of blood T cell repertoires in COVID-19. Using immunoSEQ multiplex PCR, the repertoire was profiled, and TCRdb retains in-frame clones only, with some absent. The repertoire holds 400,000 or so clones, about 88% seen once, with about 1.6% in the top ten. The sample comprised peripheral blood. The receptor source for this set is a woman aged 40 to 50 with COVID-19, enrolled during active disease.

This chain connects TRBV11-2 to TRBJ2-1; TRBD1 might be the D (7 bases). This CDR3 region has 16 residues. V lost 2 bases and J lost 3, with 14 bases in between. The germline V gene encodes CDR1 SGHAT and CDR2 FQNNGV. CDR3 amino acids: CASSLFQGEVYNEQFF. CDR3 sequence (DNA): TGTGCCAGCAGCTTATTTCAGGGGGAGGTCTACAATGAGCAGTTCTTC.

As for this clone: The likely explanation is a read error, given a far larger clone one base away. The J gene is TRBJ1-6, the V gene TRBV27; the match to TRBD1 covers 8 bases. V gave up 6 bases and J gave up 10 bases; unmatched junction bases: 2. The CDR3 is made up of 12 amino acids. The germline gives CDR1 MNHEY, CDR2 SMNVEV (reference sequence). DNA of the CDR3: TGTGCCAGCAGGACAGGGGAATCACCCCTCCACTTT. It translates to CASRTGESPLHF.

V usage is TRBV30 and J usage is TRBJ1-1; D call uncertain. V dropped 4 bases and J dropped 2 bases, with 8 bases sitting between them. This CDR3 region has 12 residues. Looked up from germline, CDR1 is GTSNPN and CDR2 is SVGIG (reference sequence). CDR3 amino acids: CAWKRANTEAFF. The CDR3 DNA reads as TGTGCCTGGAAGAGGGCTAACACTGAAGCTTTCTTT.

This rearrangement joins TRBV9 to TRBJ2-1; TRBD2 agrees at 11 bases. CDR1 is SGDLS, CDR2 YYNGEE, per germline. The V segment lost 3 bases and the J segment 5 bases; nucleotides outside the gene matches: 7. This CDR3 spans 16 amino acids. CDR3 region: CASSAIAGGSHNEQFF. CDR3 bases: TGTGCCAGCAGCGCAATAGCGGGGGGGTCTCACAATGAGCAGTTCTTC.

The V gene is TRBV3-1 (or the pseudogene TRBV3-2), the J gene TRBJ1-2, with TRBD1 matching 9 bases. The CDR3 contains 16 residues. V lost 5 bases to trimming and J lost 4 bases; unmatched junction nucleotides: 11. Germline V gene data show CDR1 as LGHDT and CDR2 as YNNKEL (reference sequence). CDR3 in DNA: TGTGCCAGCAGCGAATACGGGACAGGGCCTACCTATGGCTACACCTTC. Residues: CASSEYGTGPTYGYTF.

This chain uses TRBV30 with TRBJ1-5; D is undetermined. The V end lost 4 bases, the J end lost 0 bases, and 7 bases lay between the germline ends. The CDR3 covers 13 residues. Germline CDR1 reads GTSNPN; CDR2 reads SVGIG (reference sequence). The CDR3 here is CAWTESSNQPQHF. The CDR3 nucleotides read TGTGCCTGGACCGAGTCTAGCAATCAGCCCCAGCATTTT. Using reference TRBV30 and TRBJ1-5 for the parts outside the CDR3, the full variable domain is SQTIHQWPATLVQPVGSPLSLECTVEGTSNPNLYWYRQAAGRGLQLLFYSVGIGQISSEVPQNLSASRPQDRQFILSSKKLLLSDSGFYLCAWTESSNQPQHFGDGTRLSIL.

This chain uses TRBV7-2 with TRBJ1-4; D remains unclear. This CDR3 region has 12 residues. In germline, CDR1 is SGHTA, CDR2 FQGNSA. V lost 6 bases and J lost 8, with 10 bases in between. The CDR3 sequence: CASSRVGEKLFF. The CDR3 DNA sequence: TGTGCCAGCAGTCGGGTCGGGGAAAAACTGTTTTTT.

The rearrangement links TRBV29-1 to TRBJ2-6; 7 bases agree with TRBD1. J gave up 3 bases and V 3 bases, and 5 bases lay outside the gene matches. The CDR3 is 15 residues long. The germline V gene has CDR1 SQVTM and CDR2 ANQGSEA. CDR3 in amino acids: CSVDEGASGANVLTF. The CDR3 DNA follows: TGCAGCGTTGATGAGGGGGCTAGTGGGGCCAACGTCCTGACTTTC.

The chain employs TRBV9 and TRBJ2-1, with 7 positions matching TRBD2. Unmatched junction bases numbered 3, after V lost 3 bases and J lost 0 bases. The CDR3 spans 15 residues. Germline-derived CDR1 and CDR2 are SGDLS and YYNGEE. The CDR3 region is CASSGLAFSYNEQFF. The CDR3 DNA sequence: TGTGCCAGCAGCGGACTAGCTTTCTCCTACAATGAGCAGTTCTTC.

This chain uses TRBV29-1 with TRBJ2-7; possibly TRBD1 for D (5 bases). The V end was cut by 0 bases, the J end by 6 bases, with 21 bases between. Germline V gene lookup returns CDR1 SQVTM and CDR2 ANQGSEA. CDR3 length: 16 residues. CDR3 region: CSVEDQIEGVIGEQYF. CDR3 DNA: TGCAGCGTTGAAGATCAGATTGAAGGGGTGATTGGCGAGCAGTACTTC.

The V gene is TRBV29-1, the J gene TRBJ1-4, with TRBD1 identical over 7 bases. The germline V gene has CDR1 SQVTM and CDR2 ANQGSEA. Trimming removed 6 bases from V and 7 bases from J; junction bases left unmatched: 8. The length of the CDR3 is 13 residues. The CDR3 region has the DNA TGCAGCGTCCTCGACAGGGTTGGTGAAAAACTGTTTTTT. It translates to CSVLDRVGEKLFF.

The rearrangement links TRBV30 to TRBJ1-4; D remains unclear. CDR1 is GTSNPN and CDR2 is SVGIG in the germline V gene (reference sequence). The CDR3 is 14 amino acids. V shed 2 bases and J shed 0 bases, with 7 bases lying between them. The CDR3 sequence is CAWSRRATNEKLFF. CDR3 sequence (DNA): TGTGCCTGGAGTAGGAGGGCAACTAATGAAAAACTGTTTTTT.

The rearrangement uses TRBV7-3 and TRBJ2-1; D gene ambiguous. The CDR3 is 15 residues long. The germline gives CDR1 SGHTA, CDR2 FQGTGA. The ends were cut back, 1 base at V and 7 bases at J, with 14 bases in the middle. CDR3 protein: CASSLKLSTRNEQFF. DNA of the CDR3: TGTGCCAGCAGCTTAAAACTTTCCACTCGGAATGAGCAGTTCTTC.

This sequence joins TRBV20-1 and TRBJ1-4, with 8 bases aligning to TRBD1. The CDR3 runs 12 residues. CDR1 is DFQATT and CDR2 is SNEGSKA in the germline V gene (reference sequence). Germline trimming cut 3 bases from V and 10 bases from J; bases unmatched to any gene: 4. CDR3: CSASLQGGKLFF. For the CDR3, the DNA is TGCAGTGCTAGTCTACAGGGGGGAAAACTGTTTTTT.